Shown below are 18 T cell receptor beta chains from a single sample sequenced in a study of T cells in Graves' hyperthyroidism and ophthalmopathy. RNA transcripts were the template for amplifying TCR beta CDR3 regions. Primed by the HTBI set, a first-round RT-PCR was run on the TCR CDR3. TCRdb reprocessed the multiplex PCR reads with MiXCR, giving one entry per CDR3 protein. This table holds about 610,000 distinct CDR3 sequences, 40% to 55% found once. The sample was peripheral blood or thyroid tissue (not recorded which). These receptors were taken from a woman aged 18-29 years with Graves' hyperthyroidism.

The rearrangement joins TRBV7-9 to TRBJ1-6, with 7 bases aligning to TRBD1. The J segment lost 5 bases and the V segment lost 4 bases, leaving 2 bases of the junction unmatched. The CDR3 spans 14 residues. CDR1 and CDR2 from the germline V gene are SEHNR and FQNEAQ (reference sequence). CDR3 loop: CASSWDSNNSPLHF. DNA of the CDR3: TGTGCCAGCAGCTGGGACAGTAATAATTCACCCCTCCACTTT.

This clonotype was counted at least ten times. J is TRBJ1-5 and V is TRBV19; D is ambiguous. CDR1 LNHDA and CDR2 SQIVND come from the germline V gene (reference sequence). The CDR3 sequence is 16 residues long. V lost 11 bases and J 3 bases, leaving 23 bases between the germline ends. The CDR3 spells CAASTGRPGNNQPQHF. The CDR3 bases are TGTGCCGCTAGCACCGGGCGCCCCGGGAACAATCAGCCCCAGCATTTT.

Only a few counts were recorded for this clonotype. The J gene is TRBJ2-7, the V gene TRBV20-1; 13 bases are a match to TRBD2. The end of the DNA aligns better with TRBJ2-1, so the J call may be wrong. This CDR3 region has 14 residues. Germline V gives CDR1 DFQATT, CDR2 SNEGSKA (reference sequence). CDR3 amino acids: CSASGTSGNNEQFF. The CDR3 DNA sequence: TGCAGTGCTTCGGGGACTAGCGGGAACAATGAGCAGTTCTTC.

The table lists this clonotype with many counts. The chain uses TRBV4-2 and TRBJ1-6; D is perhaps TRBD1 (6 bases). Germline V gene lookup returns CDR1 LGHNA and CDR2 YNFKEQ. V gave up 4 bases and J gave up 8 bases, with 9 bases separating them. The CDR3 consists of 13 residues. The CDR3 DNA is TGTGCCAGCAGCCCGGACAGTCATTCACCCCTCCACTTT. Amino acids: CASSPDSHSPLHF.

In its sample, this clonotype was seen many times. This chain's CDR3 is CSAPRLGGTGELFF. CDR3 nucleotide sequence: TGCAGTGCACCTAGACTCGGAGGGACCGGGGAGCTGTTTTTT. The chain joins TRBV20-1 to TRBJ2-2, with D maybe TRBD2 (6 bases). This CDR3 has 14 amino acids. Germline V gene data show CDR1 as DFQATT and CDR2 as SNEGSKA (reference sequence). Trimming left V 6 bases short and J 5 bases short, with 16 bases between.

The CDR3 region has the DNA TGTGCCAGCCAGCTTGGAGCCGTGGGGAATGGCTACACCTTC. It encodes CASQLGAVGNGYTF. The chain couples TRBV2 to TRBJ1-2; D gene ambiguous. This CDR3 has 14 amino acids. CDR1 and CDR2 (germline): SNHLY, FYNNEI. The V end lost 8 bases, the J end lost 6 bases, and 19 bases lay between the germline ends.

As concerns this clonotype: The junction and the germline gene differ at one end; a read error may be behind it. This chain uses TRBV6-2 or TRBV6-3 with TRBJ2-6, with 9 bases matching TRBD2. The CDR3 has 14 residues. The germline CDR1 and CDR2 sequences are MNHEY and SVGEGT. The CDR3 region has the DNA TGTGCCAGCACAAAAGGCGGGAGGGCCTACGTCCTGACTTTC. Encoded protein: CASTKGGRAYVLTF.

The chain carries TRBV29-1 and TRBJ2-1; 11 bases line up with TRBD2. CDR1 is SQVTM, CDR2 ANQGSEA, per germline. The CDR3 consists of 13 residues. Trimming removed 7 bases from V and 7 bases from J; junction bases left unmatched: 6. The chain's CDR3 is CSAPTSGMNEQFF. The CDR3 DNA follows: TGCAGCGCCCCGACTAGCGGGATGAATGAGCAGTTCTTC.

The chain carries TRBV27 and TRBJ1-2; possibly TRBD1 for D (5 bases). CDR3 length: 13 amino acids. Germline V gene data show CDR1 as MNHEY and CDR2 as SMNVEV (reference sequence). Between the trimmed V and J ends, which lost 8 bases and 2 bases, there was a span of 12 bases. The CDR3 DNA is TGTGCCAGCTGGGACGGGGGGAACTATGGCTACACCTTC. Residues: CASWDGGNYGYTF.

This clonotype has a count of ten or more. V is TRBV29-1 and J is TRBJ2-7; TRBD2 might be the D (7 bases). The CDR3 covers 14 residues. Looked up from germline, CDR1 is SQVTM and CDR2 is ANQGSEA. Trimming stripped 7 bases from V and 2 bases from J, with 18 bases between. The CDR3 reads CSAGGRGSAYEQYF. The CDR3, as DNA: TGCAGCGCCGGGGGGCGCGGGAGTGCCTACGAGCAGTACTTC.

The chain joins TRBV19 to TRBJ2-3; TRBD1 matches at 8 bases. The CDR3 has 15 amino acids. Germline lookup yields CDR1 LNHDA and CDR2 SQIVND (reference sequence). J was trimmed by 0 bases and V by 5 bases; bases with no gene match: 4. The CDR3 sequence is CASSRQGFSTDTQYF. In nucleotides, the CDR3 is TGTGCCAGTAGTCGACAGGGGTTTAGCACAGATACGCAGTATTTT.

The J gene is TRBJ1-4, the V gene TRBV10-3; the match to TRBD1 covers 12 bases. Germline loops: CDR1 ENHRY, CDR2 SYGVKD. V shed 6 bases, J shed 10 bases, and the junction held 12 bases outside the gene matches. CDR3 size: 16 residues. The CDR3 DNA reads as TGTGCCATCAGCGGCCCCGGGACAGGGGGCATTGGAAAACTGTTTTTT. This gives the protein CAISGPGTGGIGKLFF.

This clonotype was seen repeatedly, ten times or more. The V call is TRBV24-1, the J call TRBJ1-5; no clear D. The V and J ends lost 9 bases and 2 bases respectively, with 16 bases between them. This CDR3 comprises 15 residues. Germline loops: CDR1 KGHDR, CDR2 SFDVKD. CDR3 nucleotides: TGTGCCACCGCACCAGAGGGAGTCGGCAATCAGCCCCAGCATTTT. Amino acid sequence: CATAPEGVGNQPQHF.

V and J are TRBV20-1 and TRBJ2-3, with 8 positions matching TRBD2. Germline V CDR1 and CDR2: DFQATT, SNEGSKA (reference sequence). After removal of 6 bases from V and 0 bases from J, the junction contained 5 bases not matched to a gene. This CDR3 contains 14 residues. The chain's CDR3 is CSASLAESTDTQYF. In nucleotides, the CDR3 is TGCAGTGCATCACTAGCGGAGAGCACAGATACGCAGTATTTT.

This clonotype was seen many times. The DNA for the CDR3 is TGTGCCAGCAGTTACCCGACAGGGGAGGCGCGAGAGACCCAGTACTTC. Amino acid sequence: CASSYPTGEARETQYF. V is TRBV6-5 and J is TRBJ2-5; the match to TRBD1 covers 8 bases. V shed 2 bases, J shed 4 bases, and the junction held 9 bases outside the gene matches. The CDR3 is 16 residues long. Germline CDR1 reads MNHEY; CDR2 reads SVGAGI.

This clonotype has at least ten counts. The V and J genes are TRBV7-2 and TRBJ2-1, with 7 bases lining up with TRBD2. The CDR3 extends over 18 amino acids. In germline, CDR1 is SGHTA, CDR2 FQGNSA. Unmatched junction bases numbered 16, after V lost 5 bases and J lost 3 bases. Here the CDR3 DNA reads TGTGCCAGCAGCGTCAGTATTTTCTTAGCGGGCCGCTACAATGAGCAGTTCTTC. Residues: CASSVSIFLAGRYNEQFF.

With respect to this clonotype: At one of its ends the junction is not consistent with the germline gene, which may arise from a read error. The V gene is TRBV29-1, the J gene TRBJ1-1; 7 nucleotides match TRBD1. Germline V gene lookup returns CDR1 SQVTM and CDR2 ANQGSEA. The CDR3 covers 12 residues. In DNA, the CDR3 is TGCGGCGTGGGAAACAGGGGCACTGAAGCTTTCTTT. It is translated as CGVGNRGTEAFF. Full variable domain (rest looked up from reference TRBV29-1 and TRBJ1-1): SAVISQKPSRDICQRGTSLTIQCQVDSQVTMMFWYRQQPGQSLTLIATANQGSEATYESGFVIDKFPISRPNLTFSTLTVSNMSPEDSSIYLCGVGNRGTEAFFGQGTRLTVV.

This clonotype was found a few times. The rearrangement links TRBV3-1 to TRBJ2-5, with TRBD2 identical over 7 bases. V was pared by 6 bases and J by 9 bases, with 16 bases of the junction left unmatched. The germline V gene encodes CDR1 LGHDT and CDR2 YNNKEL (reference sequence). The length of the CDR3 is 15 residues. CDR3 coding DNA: TGTGCCAGCAGATCAGGACTAGTCCCCCCGGGGTCCCAGTACTTC. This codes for CASRSGLVPPGSQYF.